The sequence of this T cell receptor (beta chain) was determined in a study of molecular identifiers for immune sequencing clone quantification. Overall study findings and caveats: Should identical TCR molecules share a barcode, the sizes of highly expanded clones could be underestimated.

The CDR3 length is 14 residues. V shed 2 bases and J shed 0 bases, with 7 bases lying between them. From germline, CDR1 is MNHEY and CDR2 SMNVEV (reference sequence). Turning to this clonotype: Its antigen remains unknown.

TCRdb itself ran the PCR reads through MiXCR, one entry per CDR3 protein. Among about 630,000 distinct CDR3 sequences listed, about 25% were seen once. The authors gated naive CD8 T cells as CD8+CD4-CCR7+CD45RA+ for sorting. Sequencing was performed on naive CD8+ T cells from blood, with Jurkat cell RNA spiked in. Subset reported: FACS-sorted CD8+CD4-CCR7+CD45RA+ naive T cells. The clonotype originates from a human donor in good health. Some libraries in this study had Jurkat cell RNA spiked in. V is TRBV27 and J is TRBJ1-1, with D unresolved. The CDR3 spells CASSLEHLNTEAFF. In DNA form, the CDR3 reads TGTGCCAGCAGTTTAGAACACCTGAACACTGAAGCTTTCTTT.